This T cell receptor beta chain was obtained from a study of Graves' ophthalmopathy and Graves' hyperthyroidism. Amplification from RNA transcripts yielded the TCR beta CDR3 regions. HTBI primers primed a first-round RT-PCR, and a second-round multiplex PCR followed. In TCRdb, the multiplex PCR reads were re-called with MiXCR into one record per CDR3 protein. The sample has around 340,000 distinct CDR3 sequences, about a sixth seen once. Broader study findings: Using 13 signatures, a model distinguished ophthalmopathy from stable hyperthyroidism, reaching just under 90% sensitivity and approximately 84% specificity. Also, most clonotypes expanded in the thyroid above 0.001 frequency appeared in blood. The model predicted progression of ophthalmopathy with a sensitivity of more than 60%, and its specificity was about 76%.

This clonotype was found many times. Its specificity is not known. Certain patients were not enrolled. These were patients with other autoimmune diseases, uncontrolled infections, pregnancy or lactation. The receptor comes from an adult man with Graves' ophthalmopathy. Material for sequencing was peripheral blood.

In DNA, the CDR3 is TGTGCCAGCAGTATAAGAGCGGGGATCACCGGGGAGCTGTTTTTT. Its protein product is CASSIRAGITGELFF. The J gene is TRBJ2-2, the V gene TRBV12-3 or TRBV12-4; TRBD2 matches 7 bases. The CDR3 has 15 residues. Trimming removed 5 bases from V and 4 bases from J; junction bases left unmatched: 7.